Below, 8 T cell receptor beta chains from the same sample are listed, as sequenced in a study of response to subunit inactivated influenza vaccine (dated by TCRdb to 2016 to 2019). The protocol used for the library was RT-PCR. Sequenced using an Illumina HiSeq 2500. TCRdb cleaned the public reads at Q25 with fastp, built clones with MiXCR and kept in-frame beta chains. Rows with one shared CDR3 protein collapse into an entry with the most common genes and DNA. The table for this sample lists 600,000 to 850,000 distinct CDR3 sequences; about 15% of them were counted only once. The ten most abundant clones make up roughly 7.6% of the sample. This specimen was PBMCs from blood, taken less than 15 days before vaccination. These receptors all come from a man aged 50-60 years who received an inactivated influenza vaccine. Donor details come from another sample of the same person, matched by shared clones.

The CDR3 region is CASSWYDNRETQYF. The CDR3, as DNA: TGTGCCAGCAGCTGGTACGACAACCGGGAGACCCAGTACTTC. This sequence joins TRBV11-2 and TRBJ2-5; D gene ambiguous. Trimming took 4 bases from V and 5 from J, leaving 14 bases between them. Germline V CDR1 and CDR2: SGHAT, FQNNGV. This CDR3 is built from 14 residues.

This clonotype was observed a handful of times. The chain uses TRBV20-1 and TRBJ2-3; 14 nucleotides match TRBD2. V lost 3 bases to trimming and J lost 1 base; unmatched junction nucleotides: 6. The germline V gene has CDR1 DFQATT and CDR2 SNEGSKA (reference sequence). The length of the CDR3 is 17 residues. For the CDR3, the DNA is TGCAGTGCTAGGGCCGGGACTAGCGGGGGACGCACAGATACGCAGTATTTT. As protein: CSARAGTSGGRTDTQYF.

DNA for the CDR3: TGTGCCAGCGACAAACTTGGGACCGGGGAGCTGTTTTTT. Amino acid sequence: CASDKLGTGELFF. The chain joins TRBV7-9 to TRBJ2-2; D gene unclear. The CDR3 is 13 residues long. Germline V gene lookup returns CDR1 SEHNR and CDR2 FQNEAQ (reference sequence). Trimming removed 8 bases from V and 5 bases from J, with 12 bases in between.

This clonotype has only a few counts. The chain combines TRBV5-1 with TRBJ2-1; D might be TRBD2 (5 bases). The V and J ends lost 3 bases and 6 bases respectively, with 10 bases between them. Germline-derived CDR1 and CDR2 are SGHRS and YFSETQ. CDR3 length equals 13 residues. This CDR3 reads CASSWERFNEQFF. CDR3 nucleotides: TGCGCCAGCAGCTGGGAGCGGTTCAATGAGCAGTTCTTC.

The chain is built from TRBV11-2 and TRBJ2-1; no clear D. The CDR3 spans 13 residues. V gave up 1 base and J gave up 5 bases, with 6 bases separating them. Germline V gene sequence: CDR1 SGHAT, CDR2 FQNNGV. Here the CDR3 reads CASSLVWHNEQFF. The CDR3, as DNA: TGTGCCAGCAGCTTAGTGTGGCACAATGAGCAGTTCTTC.

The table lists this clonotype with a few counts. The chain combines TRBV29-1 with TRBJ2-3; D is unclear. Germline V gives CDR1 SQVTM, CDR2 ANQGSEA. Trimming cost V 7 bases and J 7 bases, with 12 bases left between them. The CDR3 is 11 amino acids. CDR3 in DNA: TGCAGCGCGAGAAAAGAGCATACGCAGTATTTT. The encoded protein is CSARKEHTQYF.

CDR3 amino acids: CSAMGLAGPLRGFNEQFF. As DNA, the CDR3 is TGCAGCGCTATGGGACTAGCGGGACCACTACGGGGGTTCAATGAGCAGTTCTTC. This chain links TRBV29-1 with TRBJ2-1; 13 positions match TRBD2. Germline lookup yields CDR1 SQVTM and CDR2 ANQGSEA. Trimming cost V 7 bases and J 6 bases; bases outside gene matches: 18. The CDR3 extends over 18 amino acids.

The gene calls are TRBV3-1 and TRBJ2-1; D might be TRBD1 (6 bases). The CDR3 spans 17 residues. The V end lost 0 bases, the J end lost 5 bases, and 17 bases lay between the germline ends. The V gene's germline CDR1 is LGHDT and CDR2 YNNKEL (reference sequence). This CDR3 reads CASSQDRWGHRNNEQFF. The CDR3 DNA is TGTGCCAGCAGCCAAGATCGTTGGGGGCATCGGAACAATGAGCAGTTCTTC.